Below are 27 T cell receptor beta chains sequenced from a single sample in a study of T cell responses to AZD1222 COVID-19 vaccine. Libraries were prepared by immunoSEQ multiplex PCR; TCRdb keeps only in-frame clonotypes and omits some of them. The sample shows approximately 130,000 clones, 80% to 95% of them seen only once. Sequenced material: peripheral blood, taken on day 0 of AZD1222 vaccination. The receptors originated from an adult in good health.

The chain couples TRBV5-4 to TRBJ2-7; 8 bases agree with TRBD2. The CDR3 is 14 amino acids. Trimming removed 4 bases from V and 2 bases from J; junction bases left unmatched: 5. The germline gives CDR1 SGHNT, CDR2 YYREEE (reference sequence). Written as DNA, the CDR3 is TGTGCCAGCAGCGCCGGGACTAGAGCCTACGAGCAGTACTTC. This codes for CASSAGTRAYEQYF.

V is TRBV12-1 and J is TRBJ2-1; TRBD2, as called in the table, went unchecked against the DNA. TRBV12-1 is classified as a pseudogene. This CDR3 has 16 amino acids. The CDR3 here is CASSSWPPEPDNEQFF. As DNA, the CDR3 is TGTGCCAGCAGCTCATGGCCGCCGGAGCCGGACAATGAGCAGTTCTTC.

The V call is TRBV18, the J call TRBJ1-1; D is unclear. The V and J ends lost 1 base and 1 base respectively, with 7 bases between them. CDR1 KGHSH and CDR2 LQKENI come from the germline V gene. CDR3 length: 14 amino acids. This chain's CDR3 is CASSPQMTNTEAFF. CDR3 DNA: TGTGCCAGCTCACCACAAATGACGAACACTGAAGCTTTCTTT.

V gene TRBV4-2 combines with J gene TRBJ1-5, with D possibly being TRBD1 (6 bases). This CDR3 spans 17 amino acids. The germline CDR1 and CDR2 sequences are LGHNA and YNFKEQ. Trimming shortened V by 0 bases and J by 6 bases, and 18 bases separated the two germline ends. The CDR3 is CASSQDPPGALGQPQHF. CDR3 DNA sequence: TGTGCCAGCAGCCAAGACCCCCCAGGGGCCTTAGGTCAGCCCCAGCATTTT.

The CDR3 protein is CASSLANLRDRASYEQYF. In nucleotides, the CDR3 is TGCGCCAGCAGCTTGGCGAATCTCCGGGACAGGGCCTCCTACGAGCAGTACTTC. The V gene is TRBV5-1, the J gene TRBJ2-7; 9 bases agree with TRBD1. Germline lookup yields CDR1 SGHRS and CDR2 YFSETQ. CDR3 length: 18 residues. With V trimmed by 0 bases and J by 0 bases, 10 bases remained unmatched. The whole variable domain, filled in from reference TRBV5-1 and TRBJ2-7, reads KAGVTQTPRYLIKTRGQQVTLSCSPISGHRSVSWYQQTPGQGLQFLFEYFSETQRNKGNFPGRFSGRQFSNSRSEMNVSTLELGDSALYLCASSLANLRDRASYEQYFGPGTRLTVT.

The gene calls are TRBV18 and TRBJ2-7; D perhaps matches TRBD2 (6 bases). The CDR3 is made up of 14 amino acids. V dropped 2 bases and J dropped 3 bases, with 11 bases sitting between them. CDR1 and CDR2 (germline): KGHSH, LQKENI. The DNA for the CDR3 is TGTGCCAGCTCACCAGGCCTAGCGTTCTACGAGCAGTACTTC. Translated: CASSPGLAFYEQYF.

The rearrangement links TRBV5-8 to TRBJ2-1; 7 bases match TRBD1. The CDR3 contains 17 residues. Germline lookup yields CDR1 SGHTS and CDR2 YDEGEE. Trimming took 4 bases from V and 3 from J; bases not matched to a gene: 13. The CDR3 bases are TGTGCCAGCAGCCCGAATTTTGACAGGGCGAACTACAATGAGCAGTTCTTC. Translated: CASSPNFDRANYNEQFF.

V usage is TRBV11-2 and J usage is TRBJ2-5; TRBD2 matches at 8 bases. V was pared by 1 base and J by 5 bases, with 6 bases of the junction left unmatched. The CDR3 consists of 15 residues. The germline gives CDR1 SGHAT, CDR2 FQNNGV. DNA for the CDR3: TGTGCCAGCAGCTTAGGGGGACTAGTAAAGGAGACCCAGTACTTC. Protein sequence: CASSLGGLVKETQYF.

V gene TRBV5-1 combines with J gene TRBJ1-1, with D perhaps TRBD1 (5 bases). The germline gives CDR1 SGHRS, CDR2 YFSETQ. The CDR3 consists of 16 residues. V was trimmed by 2 bases and J by 1 base, leaving 15 bases between them. CDR3 in DNA: TGCGCCAGCAGCTTAAGGGCAGGGTTGGGGAACACTGAAGCTTTCTTT. It is translated as CASSLRAGLGNTEAFF.

The chain employs TRBV19 and TRBJ1-3; D may be TRBD1 (5 bases). The length of the CDR3 is 15 residues. Trimming left V 4 bases short and J 1 base short, with 11 bases between. Germline V gene lookup returns CDR1 LNHDA and CDR2 SQIVND (reference sequence). CDR3 loop: CASSTSRVSGNTIYF. The CDR3 DNA reads TGTGCCAGTAGTACCTCCAGGGTTTCTGGAAACACCATATATTTT.

The chain combines TRBV7-9 with TRBJ2-2; no definite D call. This CDR3 spans 14 amino acids. In germline, CDR1 is SEHNR, CDR2 FQNEAQ (reference sequence). The V end was cut by 3 bases, the J end by 5 bases, with 10 bases between. In nucleotides, the CDR3 is TGTGCCAGCAGCTTGGTGGTCGGGACCGGGGAGCTGTTTTTT. Its protein is CASSLVVGTGELFF. Looking up the rest from reference TRBV7-9 and TRBJ2-2 gives the full variable domain: DTGVSQNPRHKITKRGQNVTFRCDPISEHNRLYWYRQTLGQGPEFLTYFQNEAQLEKSRLLSDRFSAERPKGSFSTLEIQRTEQGDSAMYLCASSLVVGTGELFFGEGSRLTVL.

The chain carries TRBV3-1 (or the pseudogene TRBV3-2) and TRBJ2-1, with 7 bases fitting TRBD2. The junction had 6 bases not matched to a gene; V was cut back by 0 bases and J by 4 bases. Germline assignment: CDR1 LGHDT and CDR2 YNNKEL (reference sequence). The CDR3 has 16 residues. CDR3 region: CASSQDVASGYNEQFF. DNA for the CDR3: TGTGCCAGCAGCCAAGATGTCGCTAGCGGTTACAATGAGCAGTTCTTC.

This clone has just one count. In DNA, the CDR3 is TGTGCCAGCAGCGGACTAGCGGGAGGGCTGAATGAGCAGTTCTTC. Amino acid sequence: CASSGLAGGLNEQFF. The V and J genes are TRBV5-6 and TRBJ2-1, with 15 bases matching TRBD2. CDR1 and CDR2 from the germline V gene are SGHDT and YYEEEE. The CDR3 extends over 15 amino acids. J lost 7 bases, V lost 4 bases, and 3 bases had no gene match.

The chain employs TRBV9 and TRBJ2-2; 10 bases agree with TRBD1. CDR1 and CDR2 from the germline V gene are SGDLS and YYNGEE. Trimming removed 0 bases from V and 7 bases from J; junction bases left unmatched: 9. The CDR3 totals 17 residues. The CDR3 sequence: CASSVEGRDRGIGELFF. The CDR3 nucleotides are TGTGCCAGCAGCGTAGAGGGAAGGGACAGGGGTATCGGGGAGCTGTTTTTT.

V usage is TRBV18 and J usage is TRBJ1-1; 7 bases agree with TRBD1. The germline V gene encodes CDR1 KGHSH and CDR2 LQKENI. After removal of 4 bases from V and 6 bases from J, the junction contained 11 bases not matched to a gene. The CDR3 runs 15 residues. CDR3 amino acids: CASSRLQGLKAEAFF. The CDR3 DNA is TGTGCCAGCTCACGACTACAGGGGCTCAAGGCTGAAGCTTTCTTT.

The chain combines TRBV24-1 with TRBJ2-3; D gene unclear. The CDR3 is made up of 16 amino acids. Germline assignment: CDR1 KGHDR and CDR2 SFDVKD. Trimming stripped 5 bases from V and 15 bases from J, with 29 bases between. CDR3 protein: CATSAFTADTLGYQYF. CDR3 DNA sequence: TGTGCCACCAGTGCCTTTACAGCTGATACACTCGGGTATCAATATTTT.

To note about this clone: Its ends do not fully match the called genes, so a read error is possible. The CDR3 loop reads CASRFSGSYEQYF. The DNA for the CDR3 is TGTGCCAGCCGTTTTAGCGGGAGCTACGAGCAGTACTTC. The gene calls are TRBV28 and TRBJ2-7; 9 positions match TRBD2. The CDR3 extends over 13 amino acids. CDR1 is MDHEN and CDR2 is SYDVKM in the germline V gene. The whole variable domain, remainder taken from reference TRBV28 and TRBJ2-7, is DVKVTQSSRYLVKRTGEKVFLECVQDMDHENMFWYRQDPGLGLRLIYFSYDVKMKEKGDIPEGYSVSREKKERFSLILESASTNQTSMYLCASRFSGSYEQYFGPGTRLTVT.

The chain employs TRBV6-2 or TRBV6-3 and TRBJ2-6, with 9 bases lining up with TRBD1. CDR1 is MNHEY, CDR2 SVGEGT, per germline. With V trimmed by 5 bases and J by 11 bases, 10 bases remained unmatched. The length of the CDR3 is 15 residues. DNA of the CDR3: TGTGCCAGCAGTCGACGGACAGGGGCTCAGGACGTCCTGACTTTC. It encodes CASSRRTGAQDVLTF.

CDR3 sequence: CASSLEGIYRGRGGYTF. CDR3 DNA: TGTGCCAGCAGCTTGGAGGGGATCTACAGGGGGAGGGGTGGCTACACCTTC. This rearrangement joins TRBV5-4 to TRBJ1-2, with TRBD1 matching over 8 bases. CDR1 is SGHNT, CDR2 YYREEE, per germline (reference sequence). V gave up 0 bases and J gave up 7 bases; unmatched junction bases: 14. The CDR3 loop spans 17 amino acids.

V is TRBV7-9 and J is TRBJ2-1; TRBD2 matches at 8 bases. The CDR3 consists of 17 residues. V lost 1 base and J lost 4; bases outside the gene matches: 9. Looked up from germline, CDR1 is SEHNR and CDR2 is FQNEAQ (reference sequence). The CDR3: CASSLGRTSPAYNEQFF. CDR3 DNA sequence: TGTGCCAGCAGCTTAGGTAGGACTAGCCCGGCATACAATGAGCAGTTCTTC.

The chain combines TRBV4-2 with TRBJ1-5; a weak D match, TRBD1 (6 bases). The CDR3 runs to 14 residues. V was cut by 5 bases and J by 5 bases, with 13 bases left in between. Germline-derived CDR1 and CDR2 are LGHNA and YNFKEQ. CDR3 nucleotide sequence: TGTGCCAGCAGCTGGGGAGGGGGGCATCAGCCCCAGCATTTT. Its protein is CASSWGGGHQPQHF.

V gene TRBV30 combines with J gene TRBJ2-5; D may correspond to TRBD1 or TRBD2 (6 bases each). The germline CDR1 and CDR2 sequences are GTSNPN and SVGIG (reference sequence). V lost 8 bases to trimming and J lost 1 base, with 14 bases between them. The CDR3 extends over 13 amino acids. The CDR3 region is CAQRRGFQETQYF. CDR3 bases: TGTGCCCAGAGGAGGGGGTTCCAAGAGACCCAGTACTTC.

This chain uses TRBV2 with TRBJ2-5; D may correspond to TRBD1 or TRBD2 (6 bases each). Germline-derived CDR1 and CDR2 are SNHLY and FYNNEI. CDR3 length: 17 amino acids. V lost 7 bases, J lost 2 bases, and 23 bases lay in between. CDR3 residues: CASKGGGDSTTQETQYF. The CDR3 DNA sequence: TGTGCCAGCAAGGGGGGTGGAGACAGCACAACTCAAGAGACCCAGTACTTC.

The chain combines TRBV4-1 with TRBJ1-1; 8 bases are a match to TRBD1. Losses at the gene ends were 1 base for V and 0 bases for J; bases not matched to a gene: 1. CDR3 length: 15 amino acids. From germline, CDR1 is MGHRA and CDR2 YSYEKL. CDR3 bases: TGCGCCAGCAGCCAAGGACAGGGGTTGAACACTGAAGCTTTCTTT. Protein product: CASSQGQGLNTEAFF.

This chain links TRBV12-3 or TRBV12-4 with TRBJ1-5; unclear D gene. This CDR3 contains 13 residues. The ends were cut back, 1 base at V and 6 bases at J, with 7 bases in the middle. The CDR3 spells CASSLVAGQPQHF. In DNA form, the CDR3 reads TGTGCCAGCAGTTTAGTTGCAGGTCAGCCCCAGCATTTT.

V and J are TRBV14 and TRBJ2-2; D possibly uses TRBD1 or TRBD2 (5 bases each). V was trimmed by 4 bases and J by 7 bases, leaving 19 bases between them. Germline loops: CDR1 SGHDN, CDR2 FVKESK. CDR3 length: 16 residues. The CDR3 reads CASSPYEGRWNGELFF. CDR3 nucleotides: TGTGCCAGCAGCCCCTACGAGGGGCGGTGGAACGGGGAGCTGTTTTTT.

The chain has TRBV2 and TRBJ2-7; 13 nucleotides match TRBD2. The V gene's germline CDR1 is SNHLY and CDR2 FYNNEI. V lost 4 bases, J lost 4 bases, and 4 bases stayed unmatched. This CDR3 contains 15 residues. CDR3 region: CASSAGLAGKYEQYF. CDR3 in DNA: TGTGCCAGCAGTGCGGGACTAGCGGGAAAGTACGAGCAGTACTTC. The complete variable domain, with remaining parts taken from reference TRBV2 and TRBJ2-7, reads EPEVTQTPSHQVTQMGQEVILRCVPISNHLYFYWYRQILGQKVEFLVSFYNNEISEKSEIFDDQFSVERPDGSNFTLKIRSTKLEDSAMYFCASSAGLAGKYEQYFGPGTRLTVT.